This T cell receptor beta chain emerged from a study of cytomegalovirus exposure and HLA in healthy donors. Study-level information: Both the approximately 120 validation repertoires and the approximately 620 first-cohort repertoires used the same platform, as reported by a later analysis.

The germline CDR1 and CDR2 sequences are LGHNA and YNFKEQ. Germline trimming cut 6 bases from V and 5 bases from J; bases unmatched to any gene: 16. The CDR3 loop spans 17 amino acids. Donors were drawn from the approximately 110-subject validation cohort, separate from the approximately 670-subject first cohort. Generated by immunoSEQ multiplex PCR, the TCRdb table keeps only in-frame clones and is missing some. The data hold about 120,000 clones, with about 85% observed a single time. This receptor was taken from a woman aged 25 to 45 in good health and CMV-seronegative. The chain is built from TRBV4-2 and TRBJ1-1; 9 bases align to TRBD1. Sequences were obtained from PBMCs. The CDR3 reads CASSRTRDRVGETEAFF. CDR3 DNA: TGTGCCAGCAGTCGTACCCGGGACAGGGTAGGGGAAACTGAAGCTTTCTTT.